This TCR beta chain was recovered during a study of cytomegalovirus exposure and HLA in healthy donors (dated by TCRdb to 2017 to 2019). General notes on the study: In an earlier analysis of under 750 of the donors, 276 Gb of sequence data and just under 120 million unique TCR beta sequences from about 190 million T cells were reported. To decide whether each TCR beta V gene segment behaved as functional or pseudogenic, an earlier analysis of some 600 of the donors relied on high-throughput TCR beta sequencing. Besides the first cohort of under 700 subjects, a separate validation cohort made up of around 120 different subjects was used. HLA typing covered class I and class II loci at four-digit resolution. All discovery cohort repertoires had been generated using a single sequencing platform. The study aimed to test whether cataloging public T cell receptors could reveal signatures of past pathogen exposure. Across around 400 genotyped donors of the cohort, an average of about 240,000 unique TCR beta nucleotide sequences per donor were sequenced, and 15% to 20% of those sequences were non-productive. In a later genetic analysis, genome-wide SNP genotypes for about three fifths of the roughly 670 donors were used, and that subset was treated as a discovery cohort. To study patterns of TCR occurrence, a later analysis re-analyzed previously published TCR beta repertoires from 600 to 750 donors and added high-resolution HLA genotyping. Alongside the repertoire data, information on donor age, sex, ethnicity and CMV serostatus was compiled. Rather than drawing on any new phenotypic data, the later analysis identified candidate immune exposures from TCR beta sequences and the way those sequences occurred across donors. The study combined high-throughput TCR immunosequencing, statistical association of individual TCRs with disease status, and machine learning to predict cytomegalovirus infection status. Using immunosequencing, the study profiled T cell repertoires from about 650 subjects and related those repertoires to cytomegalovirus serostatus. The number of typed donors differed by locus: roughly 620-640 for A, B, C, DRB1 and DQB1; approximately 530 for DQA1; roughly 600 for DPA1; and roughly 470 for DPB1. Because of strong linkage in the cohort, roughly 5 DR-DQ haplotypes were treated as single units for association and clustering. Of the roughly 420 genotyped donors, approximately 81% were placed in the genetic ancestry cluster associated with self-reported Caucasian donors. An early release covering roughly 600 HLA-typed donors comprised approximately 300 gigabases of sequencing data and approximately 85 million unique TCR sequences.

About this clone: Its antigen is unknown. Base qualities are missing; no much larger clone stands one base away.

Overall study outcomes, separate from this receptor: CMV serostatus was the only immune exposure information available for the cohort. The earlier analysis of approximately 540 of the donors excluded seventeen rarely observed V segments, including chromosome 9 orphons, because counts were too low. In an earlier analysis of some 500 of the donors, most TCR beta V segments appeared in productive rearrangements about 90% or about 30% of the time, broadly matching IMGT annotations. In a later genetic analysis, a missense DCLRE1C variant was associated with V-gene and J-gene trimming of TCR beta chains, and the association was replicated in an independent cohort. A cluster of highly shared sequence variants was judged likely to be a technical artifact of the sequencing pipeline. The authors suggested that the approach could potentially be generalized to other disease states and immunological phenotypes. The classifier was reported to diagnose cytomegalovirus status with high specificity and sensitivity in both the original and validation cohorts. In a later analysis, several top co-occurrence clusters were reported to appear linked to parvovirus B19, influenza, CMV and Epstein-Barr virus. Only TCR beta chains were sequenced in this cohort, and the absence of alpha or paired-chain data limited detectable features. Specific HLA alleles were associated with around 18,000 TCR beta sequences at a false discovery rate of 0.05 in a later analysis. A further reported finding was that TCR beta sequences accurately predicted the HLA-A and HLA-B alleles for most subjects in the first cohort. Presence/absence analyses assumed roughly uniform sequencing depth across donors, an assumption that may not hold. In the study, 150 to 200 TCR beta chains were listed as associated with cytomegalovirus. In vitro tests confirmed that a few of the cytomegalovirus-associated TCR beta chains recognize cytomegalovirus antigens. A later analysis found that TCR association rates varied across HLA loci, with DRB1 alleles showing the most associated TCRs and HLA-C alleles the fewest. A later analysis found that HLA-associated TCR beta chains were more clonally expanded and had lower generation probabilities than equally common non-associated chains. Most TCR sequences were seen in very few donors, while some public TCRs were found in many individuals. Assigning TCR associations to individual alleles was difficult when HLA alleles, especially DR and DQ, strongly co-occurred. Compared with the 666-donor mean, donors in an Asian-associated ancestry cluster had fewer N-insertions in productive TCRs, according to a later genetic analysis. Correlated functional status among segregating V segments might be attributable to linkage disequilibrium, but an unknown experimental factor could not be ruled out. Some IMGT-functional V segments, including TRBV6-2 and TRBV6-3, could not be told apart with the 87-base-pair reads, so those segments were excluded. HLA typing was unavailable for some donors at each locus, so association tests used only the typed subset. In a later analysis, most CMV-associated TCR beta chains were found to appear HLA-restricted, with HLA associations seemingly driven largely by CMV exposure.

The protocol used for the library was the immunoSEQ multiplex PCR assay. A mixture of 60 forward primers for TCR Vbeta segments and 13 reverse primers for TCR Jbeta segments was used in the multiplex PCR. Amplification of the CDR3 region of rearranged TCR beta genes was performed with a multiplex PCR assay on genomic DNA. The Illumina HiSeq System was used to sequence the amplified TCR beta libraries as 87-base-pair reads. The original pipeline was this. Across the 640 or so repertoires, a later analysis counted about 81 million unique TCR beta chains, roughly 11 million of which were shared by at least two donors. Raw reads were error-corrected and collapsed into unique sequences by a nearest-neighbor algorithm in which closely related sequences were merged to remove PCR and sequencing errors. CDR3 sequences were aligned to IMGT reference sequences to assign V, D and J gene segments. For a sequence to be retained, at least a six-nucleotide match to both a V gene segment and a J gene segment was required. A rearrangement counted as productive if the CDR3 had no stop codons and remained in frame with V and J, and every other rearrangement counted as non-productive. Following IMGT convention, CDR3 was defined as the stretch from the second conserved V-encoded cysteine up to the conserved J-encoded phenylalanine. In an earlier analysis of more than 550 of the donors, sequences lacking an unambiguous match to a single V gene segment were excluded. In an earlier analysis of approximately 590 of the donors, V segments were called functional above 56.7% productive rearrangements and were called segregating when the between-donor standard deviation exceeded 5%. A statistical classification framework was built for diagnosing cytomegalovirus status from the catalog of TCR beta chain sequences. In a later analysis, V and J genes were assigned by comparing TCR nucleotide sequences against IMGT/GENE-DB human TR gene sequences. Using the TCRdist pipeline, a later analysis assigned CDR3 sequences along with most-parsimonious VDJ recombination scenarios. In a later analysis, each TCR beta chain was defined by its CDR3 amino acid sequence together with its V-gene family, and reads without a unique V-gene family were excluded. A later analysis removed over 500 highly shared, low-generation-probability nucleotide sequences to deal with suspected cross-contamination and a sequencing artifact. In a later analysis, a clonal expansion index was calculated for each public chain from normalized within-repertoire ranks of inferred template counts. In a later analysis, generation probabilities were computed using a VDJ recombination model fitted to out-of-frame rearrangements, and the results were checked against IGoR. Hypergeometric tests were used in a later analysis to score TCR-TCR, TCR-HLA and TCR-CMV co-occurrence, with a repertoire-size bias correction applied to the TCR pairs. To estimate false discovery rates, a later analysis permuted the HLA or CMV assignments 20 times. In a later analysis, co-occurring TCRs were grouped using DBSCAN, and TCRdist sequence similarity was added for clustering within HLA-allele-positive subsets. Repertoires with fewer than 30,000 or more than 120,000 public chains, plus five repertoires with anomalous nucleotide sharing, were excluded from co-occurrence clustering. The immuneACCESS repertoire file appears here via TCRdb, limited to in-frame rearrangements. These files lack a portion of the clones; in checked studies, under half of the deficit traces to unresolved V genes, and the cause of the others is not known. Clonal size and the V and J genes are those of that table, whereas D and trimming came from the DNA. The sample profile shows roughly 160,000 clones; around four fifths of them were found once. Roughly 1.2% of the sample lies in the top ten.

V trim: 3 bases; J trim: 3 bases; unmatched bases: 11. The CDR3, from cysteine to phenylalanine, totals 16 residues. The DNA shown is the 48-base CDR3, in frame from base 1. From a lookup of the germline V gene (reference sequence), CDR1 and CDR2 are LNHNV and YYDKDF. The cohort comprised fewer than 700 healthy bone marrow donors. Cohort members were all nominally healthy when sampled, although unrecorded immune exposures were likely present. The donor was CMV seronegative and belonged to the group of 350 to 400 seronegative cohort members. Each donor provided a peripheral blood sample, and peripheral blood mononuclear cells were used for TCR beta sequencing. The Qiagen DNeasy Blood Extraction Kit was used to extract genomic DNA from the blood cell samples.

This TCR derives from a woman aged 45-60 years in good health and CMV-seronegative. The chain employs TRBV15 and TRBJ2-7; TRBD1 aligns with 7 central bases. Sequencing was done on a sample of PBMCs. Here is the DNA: TGTGCCACCAGCAGGCCAAGGGCAGGGGGAAACTACGAGCAGTACTTC. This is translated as CATSRPRAGGNYEQYF.